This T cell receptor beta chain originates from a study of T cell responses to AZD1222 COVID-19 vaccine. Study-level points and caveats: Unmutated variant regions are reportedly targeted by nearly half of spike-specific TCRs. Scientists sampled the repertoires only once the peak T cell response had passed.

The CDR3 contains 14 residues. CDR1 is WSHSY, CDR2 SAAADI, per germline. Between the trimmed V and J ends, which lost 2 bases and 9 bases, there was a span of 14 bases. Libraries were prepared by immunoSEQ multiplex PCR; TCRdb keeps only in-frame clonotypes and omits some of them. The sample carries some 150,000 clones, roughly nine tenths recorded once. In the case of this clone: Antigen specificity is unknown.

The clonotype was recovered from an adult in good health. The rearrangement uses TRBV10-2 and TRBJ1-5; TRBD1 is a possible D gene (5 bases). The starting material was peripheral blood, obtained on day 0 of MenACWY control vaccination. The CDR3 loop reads CASSEGDGLGPQHF. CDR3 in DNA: TGCGCCAGCAGTGAGGGGGACGGCCTTGGGCCCCAGCATTTT.